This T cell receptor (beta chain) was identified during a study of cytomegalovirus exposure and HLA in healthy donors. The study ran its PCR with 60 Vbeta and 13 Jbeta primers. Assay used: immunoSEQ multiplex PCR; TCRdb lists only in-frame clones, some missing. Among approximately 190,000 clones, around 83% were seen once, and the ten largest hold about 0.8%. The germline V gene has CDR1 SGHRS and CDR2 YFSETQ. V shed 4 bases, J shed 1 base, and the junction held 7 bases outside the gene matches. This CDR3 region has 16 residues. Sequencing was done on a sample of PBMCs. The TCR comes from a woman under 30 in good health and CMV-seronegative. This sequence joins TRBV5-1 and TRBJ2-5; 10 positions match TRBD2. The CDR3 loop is CASSPVIAGGQETQYF. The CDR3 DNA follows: TGCGCCAGCAGCCCAGTTATAGCGGGGGGCCAAGAGACCCAGTACTTC.